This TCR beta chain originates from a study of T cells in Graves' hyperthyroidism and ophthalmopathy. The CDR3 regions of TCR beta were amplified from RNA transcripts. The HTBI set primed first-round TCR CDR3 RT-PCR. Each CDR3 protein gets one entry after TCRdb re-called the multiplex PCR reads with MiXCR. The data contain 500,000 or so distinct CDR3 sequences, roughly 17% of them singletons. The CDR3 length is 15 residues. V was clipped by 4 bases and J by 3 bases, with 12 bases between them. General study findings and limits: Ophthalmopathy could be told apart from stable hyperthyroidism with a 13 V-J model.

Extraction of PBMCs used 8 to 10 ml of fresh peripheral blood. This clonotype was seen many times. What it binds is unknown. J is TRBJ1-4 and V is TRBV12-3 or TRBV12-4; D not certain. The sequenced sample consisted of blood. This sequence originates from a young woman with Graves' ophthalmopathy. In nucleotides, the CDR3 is TGTGCCAGCAGTTCTTATCTAGGTTCTAATGAAAAACTGTTTTTT. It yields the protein CASSSYLGSNEKLFF.